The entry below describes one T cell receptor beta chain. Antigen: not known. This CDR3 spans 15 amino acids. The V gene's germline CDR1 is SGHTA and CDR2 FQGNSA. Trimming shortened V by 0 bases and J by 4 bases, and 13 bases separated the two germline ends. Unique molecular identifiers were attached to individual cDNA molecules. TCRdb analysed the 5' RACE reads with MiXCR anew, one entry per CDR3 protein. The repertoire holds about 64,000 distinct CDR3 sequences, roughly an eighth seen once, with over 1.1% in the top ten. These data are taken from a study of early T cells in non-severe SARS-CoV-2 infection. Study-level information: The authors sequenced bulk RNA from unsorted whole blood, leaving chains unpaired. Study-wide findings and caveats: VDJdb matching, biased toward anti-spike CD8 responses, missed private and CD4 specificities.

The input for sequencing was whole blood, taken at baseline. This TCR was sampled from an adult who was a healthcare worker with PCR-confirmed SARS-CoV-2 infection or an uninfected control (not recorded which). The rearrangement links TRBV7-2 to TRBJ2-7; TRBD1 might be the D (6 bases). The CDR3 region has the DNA TGTGCCAGCAGCTTAGCCGTACAGGGTGGGTACGAGCAGTACTTC. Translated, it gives CASSLAVQGGYEQYF.